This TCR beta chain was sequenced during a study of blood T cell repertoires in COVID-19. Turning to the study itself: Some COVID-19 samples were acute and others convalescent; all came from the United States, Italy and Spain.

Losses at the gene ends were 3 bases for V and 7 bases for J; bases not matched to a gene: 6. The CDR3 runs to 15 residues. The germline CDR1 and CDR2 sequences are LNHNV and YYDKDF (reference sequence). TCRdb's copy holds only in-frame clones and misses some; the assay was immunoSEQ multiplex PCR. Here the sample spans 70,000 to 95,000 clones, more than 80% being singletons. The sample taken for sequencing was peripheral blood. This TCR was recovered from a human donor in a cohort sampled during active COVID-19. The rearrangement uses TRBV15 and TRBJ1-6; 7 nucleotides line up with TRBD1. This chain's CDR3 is CATSRRTGRNSPLHF. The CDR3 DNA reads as TGTGCCACCAGCAGGCGGACAGGAAGGAATTCACCCCTCCACTTT.